Here is one T cell receptor beta chain with its context. This table comes from immunoSEQ multiplex PCR, and its TCRdb copy is limited to in-frame clones, with some not included. The sample carries more than 1 million clones, approximately 80% recorded once. These data originate in a study of shared clonotypes between healthy human individuals. The CDR3 sequence is 15 residues long. Trimming left V 2 bases short and J 6 bases short, with 15 bases between. Germline V gene sequence: CDR1 SGHRS, CDR2 YFSETQ. The J gene is TRBJ1-5, the V gene TRBV5-1; tentatively, D is TRBD1 (6 bases). What was sequenced was memory CD4+ T cells from PBMCs. As for subset: CD45RA-negative fraction. The receptor's source is a man aged 18 to 30 in good health. Some clones in this sample may be carry-over from other donors' samples. The CDR3 DNA reads TGCGCCAGCAGCTTAGGAGGGGGTGTGGGTCAGCCCCAGCATTTT. Translating it yields CASSLGGGVGQPQHF.